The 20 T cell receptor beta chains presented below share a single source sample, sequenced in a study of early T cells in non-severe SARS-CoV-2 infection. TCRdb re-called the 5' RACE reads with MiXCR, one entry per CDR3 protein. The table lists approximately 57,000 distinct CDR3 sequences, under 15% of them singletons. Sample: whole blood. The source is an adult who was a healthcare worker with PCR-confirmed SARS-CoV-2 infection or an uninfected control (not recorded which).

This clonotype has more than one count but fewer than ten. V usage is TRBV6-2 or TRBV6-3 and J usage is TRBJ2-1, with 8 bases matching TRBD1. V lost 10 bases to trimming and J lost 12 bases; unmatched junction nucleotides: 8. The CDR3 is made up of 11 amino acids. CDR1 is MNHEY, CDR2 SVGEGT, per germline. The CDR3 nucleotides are TGTGCCACTATGGACAGGGATGGGCAGTTCTTC. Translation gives CATMDRDGQFF.

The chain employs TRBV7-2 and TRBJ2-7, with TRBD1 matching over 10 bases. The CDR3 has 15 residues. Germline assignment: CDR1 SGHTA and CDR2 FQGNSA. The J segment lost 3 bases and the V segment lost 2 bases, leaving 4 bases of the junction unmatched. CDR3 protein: CASSLSGQGLYEQYF. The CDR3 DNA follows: TGTGCCAGCAGCTTATCGGGACAGGGGCTCTACGAGCAGTACTTC.

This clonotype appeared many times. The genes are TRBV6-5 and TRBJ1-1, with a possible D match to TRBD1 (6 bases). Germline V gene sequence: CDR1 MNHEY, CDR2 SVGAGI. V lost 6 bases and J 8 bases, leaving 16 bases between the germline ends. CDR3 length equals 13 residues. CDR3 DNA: TGTGCCAGCAGAGATATCAGGGGAGGGGAAGCTTTCTTT. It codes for CASRDIRGGEAFF.

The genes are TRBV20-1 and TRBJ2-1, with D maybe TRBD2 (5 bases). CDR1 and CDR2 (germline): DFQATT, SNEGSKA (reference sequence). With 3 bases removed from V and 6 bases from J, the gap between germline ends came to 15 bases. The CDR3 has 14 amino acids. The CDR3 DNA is TGCAGTGCTAGTCAGGACTTCTGGGTCAATGAGCAGTTCTTC. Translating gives CSASQDFWVNEQFF.

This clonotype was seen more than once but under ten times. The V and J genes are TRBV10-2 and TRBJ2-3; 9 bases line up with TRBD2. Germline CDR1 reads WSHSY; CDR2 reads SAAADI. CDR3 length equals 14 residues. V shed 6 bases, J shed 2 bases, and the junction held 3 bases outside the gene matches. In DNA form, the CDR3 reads TGCGCCAGCAGAGCGGGGGGCGACACAGATACGCAGTATTTT. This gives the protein CASRAGGDTDTQYF.

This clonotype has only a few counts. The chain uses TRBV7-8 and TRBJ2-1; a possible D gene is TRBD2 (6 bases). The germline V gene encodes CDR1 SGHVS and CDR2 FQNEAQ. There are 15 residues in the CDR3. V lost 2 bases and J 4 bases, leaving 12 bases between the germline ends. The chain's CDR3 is CASSLSGTPYNEQFF. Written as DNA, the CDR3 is TGTGCCAGCAGCTTATCCGGGACTCCTTACAATGAGCAGTTCTTC.

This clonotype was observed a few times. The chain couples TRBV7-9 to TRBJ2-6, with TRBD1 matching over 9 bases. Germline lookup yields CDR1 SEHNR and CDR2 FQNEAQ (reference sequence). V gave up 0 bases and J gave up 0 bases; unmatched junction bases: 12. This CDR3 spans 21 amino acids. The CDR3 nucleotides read TGTGCCAGCAGCTTAGCATGGGACAGGGAAAAGGCCTACTCTGGGGCCAACGTCCTGACTTTC. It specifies CASSLAWDREKAYSGANVLTF.

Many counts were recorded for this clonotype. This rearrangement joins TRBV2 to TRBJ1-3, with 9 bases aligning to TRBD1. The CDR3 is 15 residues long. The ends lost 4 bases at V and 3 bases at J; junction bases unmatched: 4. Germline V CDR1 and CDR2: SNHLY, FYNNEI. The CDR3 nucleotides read TGTGCCAGCAGTGTTGGGACAGGGCGTGGAAACACCATATATTTT. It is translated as CASSVGTGRGNTIYF.

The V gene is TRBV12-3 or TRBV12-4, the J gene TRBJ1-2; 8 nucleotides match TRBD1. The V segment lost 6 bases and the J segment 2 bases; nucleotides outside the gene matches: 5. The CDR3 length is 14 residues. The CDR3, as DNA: TGTGCCAGCAGACGACAGGGGAGCAACTATGGCTACACCTTC. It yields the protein CASRRQGSNYGYTF.

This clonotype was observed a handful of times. CDR3 residues: CASSLGINMNTEAFF. CDR3 coding DNA: TGCGCCAGCAGCTTGGGTATTAATATGAACACTGAAGCTTTCTTT. This chain connects TRBV5-1 to TRBJ1-1; D is undetermined. The V gene lost 0 bases and the J gene lost 0 bases, with 9 bases spanning the gap. The CDR3 runs to 15 residues. Per germline, CDR1 SGHRS and CDR2 YFSETQ.

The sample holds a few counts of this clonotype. The CDR3 loop reads CASSLRSSGGSNEQFF. In nucleotides, the CDR3 is TGTGCCAGCAGCTTGCGATCGAGCGGGGGGAGCAATGAGCAGTTCTTC. The gene calls are TRBV5-4 and TRBJ2-1; TRBD2 matches 9 bases. The CDR3 sequence is 16 residues long. V dropped 1 base and J dropped 6; count of bases not matched to a gene: 8. CDR1 SGHNT and CDR2 YYREEE come from the germline V gene (reference sequence).

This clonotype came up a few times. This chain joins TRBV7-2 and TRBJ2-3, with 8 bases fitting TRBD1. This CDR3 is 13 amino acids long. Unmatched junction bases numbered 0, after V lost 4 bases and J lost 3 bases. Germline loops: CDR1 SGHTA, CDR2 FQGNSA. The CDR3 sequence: CASSWTGTDTQYF. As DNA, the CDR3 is TGTGCCAGCAGCTGGACAGGGACAGATACGCAGTATTTT.

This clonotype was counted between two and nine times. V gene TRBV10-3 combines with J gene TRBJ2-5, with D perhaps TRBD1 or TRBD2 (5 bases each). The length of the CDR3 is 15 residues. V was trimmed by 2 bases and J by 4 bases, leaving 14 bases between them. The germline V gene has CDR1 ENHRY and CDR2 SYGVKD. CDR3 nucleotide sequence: TGTGCCATCAGTGAGGAGGGAAGGGGCAGAGAGACCCAGTACTTC. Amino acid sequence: CAISEEGRGRETQYF.

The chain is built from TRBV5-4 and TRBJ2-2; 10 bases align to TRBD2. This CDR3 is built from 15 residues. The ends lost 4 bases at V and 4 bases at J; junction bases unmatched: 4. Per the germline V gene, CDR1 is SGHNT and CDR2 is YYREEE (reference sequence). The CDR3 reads CASSKSGGATGELFF. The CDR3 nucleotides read TGTGCCAGCAGCAAGAGCGGGGGGGCCACCGGGGAGCTGTTTTTT.

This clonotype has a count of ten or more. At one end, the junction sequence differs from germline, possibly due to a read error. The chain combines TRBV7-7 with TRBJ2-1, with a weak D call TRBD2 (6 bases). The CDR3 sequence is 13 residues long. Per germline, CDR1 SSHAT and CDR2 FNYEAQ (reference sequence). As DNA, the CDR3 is TGTGCTAGCAGCTTAGAACTCGCGGGGGAGCAGTTCTTC. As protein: CASSLELAGEQFF.

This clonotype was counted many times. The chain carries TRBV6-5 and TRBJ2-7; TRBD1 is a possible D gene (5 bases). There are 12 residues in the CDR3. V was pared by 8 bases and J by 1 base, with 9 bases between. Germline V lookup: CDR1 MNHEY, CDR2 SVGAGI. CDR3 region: CASGARSYEQYF. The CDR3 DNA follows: TGTGCCAGCGGGGCCCGGTCCTACGAGCAGTACTTC.

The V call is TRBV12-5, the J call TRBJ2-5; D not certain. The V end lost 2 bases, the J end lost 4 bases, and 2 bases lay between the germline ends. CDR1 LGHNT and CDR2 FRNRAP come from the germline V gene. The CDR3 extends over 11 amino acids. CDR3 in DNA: TGTGCTAGTGGTTTGCCAGAGACCCAGTACTTC. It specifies CASGLPETQYF.

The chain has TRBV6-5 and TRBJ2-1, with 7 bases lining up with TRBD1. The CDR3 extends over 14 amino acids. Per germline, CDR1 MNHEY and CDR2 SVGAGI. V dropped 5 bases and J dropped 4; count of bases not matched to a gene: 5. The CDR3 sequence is CASSTPTGYNEQFF. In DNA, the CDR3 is TGTGCCAGCAGTACCCCGACAGGGTACAATGAGCAGTTCTTC.

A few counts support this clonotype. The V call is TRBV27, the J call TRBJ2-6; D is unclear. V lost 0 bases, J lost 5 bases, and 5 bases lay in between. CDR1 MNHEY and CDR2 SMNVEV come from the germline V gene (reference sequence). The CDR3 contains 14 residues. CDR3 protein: CASSLSRRANVLTF. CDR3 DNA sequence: TGTGCCAGCAGTTTATCGCGGAGGGCCAACGTCCTGACTTTC.

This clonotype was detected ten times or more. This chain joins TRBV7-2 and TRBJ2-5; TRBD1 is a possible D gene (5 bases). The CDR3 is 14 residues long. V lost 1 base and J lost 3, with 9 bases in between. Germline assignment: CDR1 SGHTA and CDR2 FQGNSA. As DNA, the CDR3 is TGTGCCAGCAGCTTAGGGGGCTCAAAAGAGACCCAGTACTTC. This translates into CASSLGGSKETQYF.